This T cell receptor beta chain was identified during a study of T cells after yellow fever vaccination. For the study at large: Fractions low in cell number were prepared with SMART-Seq v4 Ultra Low Input.

This clonotype was counted a few times. V lost 1 base, J lost 3 bases, and 8 bases lay in between. The CDR3 extends over 14 amino acids. TCRdb called the 5' RACE reads again in MiXCR, with one record for every CDR3 protein. The data show 400,000 or so distinct CDR3 sequences, with roughly 10% seen just once and 18% held by the top ten. This TCR derives from a man younger than 30 who received the YFV17D yellow fever vaccine. The rearrangement uses TRBV12-3 or TRBV12-4 and TRBJ2-3, with a tentative D call TRBD1 (5 bases). The material was PBMCs, obtained on the day of the first yellow fever vaccination. DNA for the CDR3: TGTGCCAGCAGTTTAGTGACAGCGACAGATACGCAGTATTTT. It specifies CASSLVTATDTQYF.